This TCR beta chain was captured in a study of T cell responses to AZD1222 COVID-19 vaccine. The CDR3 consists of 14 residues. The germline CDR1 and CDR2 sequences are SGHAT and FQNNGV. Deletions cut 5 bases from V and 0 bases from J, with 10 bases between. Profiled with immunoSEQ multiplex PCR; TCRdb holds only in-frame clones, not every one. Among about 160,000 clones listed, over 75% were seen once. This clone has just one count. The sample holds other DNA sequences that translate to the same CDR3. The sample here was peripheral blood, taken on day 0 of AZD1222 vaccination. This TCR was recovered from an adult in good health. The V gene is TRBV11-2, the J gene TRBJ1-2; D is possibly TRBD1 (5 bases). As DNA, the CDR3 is TGTGCCAGCAGCCTTGACAGCCCTAACTATGGCTACACCTTC. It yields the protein CASSLDSPNYGYTF.